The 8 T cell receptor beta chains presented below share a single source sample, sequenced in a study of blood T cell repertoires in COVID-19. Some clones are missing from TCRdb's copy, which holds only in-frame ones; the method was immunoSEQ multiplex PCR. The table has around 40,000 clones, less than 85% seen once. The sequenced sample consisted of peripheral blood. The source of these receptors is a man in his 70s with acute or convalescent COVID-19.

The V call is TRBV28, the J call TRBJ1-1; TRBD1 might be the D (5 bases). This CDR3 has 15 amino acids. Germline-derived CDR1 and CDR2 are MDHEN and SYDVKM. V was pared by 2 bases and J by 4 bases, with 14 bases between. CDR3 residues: CASSLEQAVSTEAFF. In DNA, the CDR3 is TGTGCCAGCAGTTTAGAACAGGCGGTGAGCACTGAAGCTTTCTTT.

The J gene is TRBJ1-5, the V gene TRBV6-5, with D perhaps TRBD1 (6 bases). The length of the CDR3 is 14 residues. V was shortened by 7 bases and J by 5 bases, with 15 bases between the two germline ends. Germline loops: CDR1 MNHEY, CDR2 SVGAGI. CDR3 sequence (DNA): TGTGCCAGCACCGGGGGGGGCTGGTATCAGCCCCAGCATTTT. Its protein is CASTGGGWYQPQHF.

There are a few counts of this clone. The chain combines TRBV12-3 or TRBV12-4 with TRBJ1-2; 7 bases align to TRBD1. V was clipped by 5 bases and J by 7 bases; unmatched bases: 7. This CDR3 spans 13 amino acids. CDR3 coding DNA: TGTGCCAGCAGTCTGACAGGGTTTGGTGGCTACACCTTC. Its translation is CASSLTGFGGYTF.

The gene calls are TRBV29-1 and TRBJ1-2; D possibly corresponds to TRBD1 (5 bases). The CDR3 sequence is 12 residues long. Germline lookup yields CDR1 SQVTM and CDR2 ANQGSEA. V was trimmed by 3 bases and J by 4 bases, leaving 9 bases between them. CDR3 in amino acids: CSVEGGFYGYTF. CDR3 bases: TGCAGCGTTGAGGGGGGGTTCTATGGCTACACCTTC.

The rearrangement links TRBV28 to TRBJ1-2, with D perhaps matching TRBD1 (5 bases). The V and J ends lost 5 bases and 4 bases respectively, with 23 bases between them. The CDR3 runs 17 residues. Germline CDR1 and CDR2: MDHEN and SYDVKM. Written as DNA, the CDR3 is TGTGCCAGCAGTCCCGTCCGGGGGGGAACCTTCTCCTATGGCTACACCTTC. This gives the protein CASSPVRGGTFSYGYTF.

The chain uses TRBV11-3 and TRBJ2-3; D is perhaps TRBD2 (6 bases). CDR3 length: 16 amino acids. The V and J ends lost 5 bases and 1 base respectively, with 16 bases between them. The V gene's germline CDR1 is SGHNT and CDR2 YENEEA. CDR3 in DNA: TGTGCCAGCAGCAATGCTAGCGAGTGGGGCACAGATACGCAGTATTTT. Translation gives CASSNASEWGTDTQYF. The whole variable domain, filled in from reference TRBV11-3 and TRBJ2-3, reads EAGVVQSPRYKIIEKKQPVAFWCNPISGHNTLYWYLQNLGQGPELLIRYENEEAVDDSQLPKDRFSAERLKGVDSTLKIQPAELGDSAVYLCASSNASEWGTDTQYFGPGTRLTVL.

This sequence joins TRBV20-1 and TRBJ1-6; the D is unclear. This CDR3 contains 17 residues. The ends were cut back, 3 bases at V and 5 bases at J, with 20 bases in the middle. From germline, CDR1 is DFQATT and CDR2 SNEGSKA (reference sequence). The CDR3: CSASSSGVRRNNSPLHF. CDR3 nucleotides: TGCAGTGCTAGTTCTTCAGGAGTGAGGAGGAATAATTCACCCCTCCACTTT.

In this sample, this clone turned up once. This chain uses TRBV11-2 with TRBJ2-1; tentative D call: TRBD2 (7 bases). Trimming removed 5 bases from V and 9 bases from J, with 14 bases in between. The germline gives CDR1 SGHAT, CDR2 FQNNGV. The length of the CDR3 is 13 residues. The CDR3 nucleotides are TGTGCCAGCAGCCCCCTGGGAGGGGGTGAGCAGTTCTTC. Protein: CASSPLGGGEQFF.